The 18 T cell receptor beta chains below all came from one sample that was sequenced in a study of control samples from healthy donors and cancer patients. The repertoire was sequenced with immunoSEQ multiplex PCR; TCRdb's copy has only in-frame clones and lacks some. The table has 250,000 to 300,000 clones, approximately 80% seen once. Sequencing was carried out using PBMCs. These receptors all come from a woman aged 55-70 years with lung cancer.

This clone was seen repeatedly, ten times or more. V and J are TRBV9 and TRBJ2-7; tentatively, D is TRBD1 or TRBD2 (5 bases each). CDR3 length: 15 residues. Germline V gene lookup returns CDR1 SGDLS and CDR2 YYNGEE. Trimming took off 4 bases at V and 5 bases at J, with 19 bases between the two ends. The CDR3 bases are TGTGCCAGCAGCAGAACTGCCGGGGCCGGAGACGAGCAGTACTTC. Residues: CASSRTAGAGDEQYF.

This chain uses TRBV7-3 with TRBJ1-3, with D uncertain. The CDR3 totals 15 residues. V lost 6 bases, J lost 1 base, and 13 bases lay in between. Germline CDR1 and CDR2: SGHTA and FQGTGA. CDR3 residues: CASSFRPGSGNTIYF. The CDR3 bases are TGTGCCAGCAGTTTTAGACCAGGATCTGGAAACACCATATATTTT.

In its sample, this clone was seen a few times. The gene calls are TRBV27 and TRBJ2-7; a possible D gene is TRBD1 (6 bases). Deletions cut 6 bases from V and 0 bases from J, with 12 bases between. This CDR3 is 14 amino acids long. Per germline, CDR1 MNHEY and CDR2 SMNVEV (reference sequence). The CDR3, as DNA: TGTGCCAGCAGGGCGACAGGTTACTCCTACGAGCAGTACTTC. As protein: CASRATGYSYEQYF.

The chain combines TRBV28 with TRBJ1-2; D is unresolved. V was shortened by 3 bases and J by 4 bases, with 12 bases between the two germline ends. Germline V gene data show CDR1 as MDHEN and CDR2 as SYDVKM. There are 14 residues in the CDR3. DNA of the CDR3: TGTGCCAGCAGTTTGGGTGCGGGAGGCTATGGCTACACCTTC. Amino acids: CASSLGAGGYGYTF.

V is TRBV7-2 and J is TRBJ2-2; 7 bases line up with TRBD2. This CDR3 is built from 15 residues. V was clipped by 4 bases and J by 1 base; unmatched bases: 3. The V gene's germline CDR1 is SGHTA and CDR2 FQGNSA. Written as DNA, the CDR3 is TGTGCCAGCAGCTCTTTAGCGGGGAACACCGGGGAGCTGTTTTTT. Residues: CASSSLAGNTGELFF.

The genes are TRBV11-2 and TRBJ2-7; tentatively, D is TRBD1 or TRBD2 (5 bases each). V was pared by 5 bases and J by 3 bases, with 17 bases between. The CDR3 totals 15 residues. Germline V CDR1 and CDR2: SGHAT, FQNNGV. Written as DNA, the CDR3 is TGTGCCAGCAGCCGTTGGGACGGTAAAGACTACGAGCAGTACTTC. Its translation is CASSRWDGKDYEQYF.

The rearrangement uses TRBV28 and TRBJ2-4; D is perhaps TRBD1 (6 bases). This CDR3 comprises 16 residues. Trimming stripped 6 bases from V and 0 bases from J, with 15 bases between. Germline lookup yields CDR1 MDHEN and CDR2 SYDVKM. CDR3 DNA: TGTGCCAGCAGCAACAGGGAATACCCAGCCAAAAACATTCAGTACTTC. Encoded protein: CASSNREYPAKNIQYF.

The chain uses TRBV7-8 and TRBJ2-1; possibly TRBD1 for D (7 bases). V gave up 1 base and J gave up 4 bases, with 14 bases separating them. Germline V CDR1 and CDR2: SGHVS, FQNEAQ. The CDR3 runs to 16 residues. The CDR3 sequence: CASSLGRGRRYNEQFF. In DNA form, the CDR3 reads TGTGCCAGCAGCTTAGGGAGGGGGCGCAGGTACAATGAGCAGTTCTTC.

The V and J genes are TRBV18 and TRBJ2-5, with 11 bases aligning to TRBD2. J gave up 7 bases and V 1 base, and 11 bases lay outside the gene matches. Per germline, CDR1 KGHSH and CDR2 LQKENI. This CDR3 has 17 amino acids. The CDR3 DNA follows: TGTGCCAGCTCACCACAGCGGAGTAGCGGGGGGGCTGCGACCCAGTACTTC. Its protein product is CASSPQRSSGGAATQYF.

In its sample, this clone was seen many times. The CDR3 region is CASSQVLASGGSEQFF. Written as DNA, the CDR3 is TGTGCCAGCAGCCAAGTTCTCGCTAGCGGGGGCTCAGAGCAGTTCTTC. The chain carries TRBV3-1 (or the pseudogene TRBV3-2) and TRBJ2-1; 10 bases fit TRBD2. This CDR3 contains 16 residues. The junction had 10 bases not matched to a gene; V was cut back by 1 base and J by 10 bases. Germline CDR1 reads LGHDT; CDR2 reads YNNKEL (reference sequence).

The rearrangement links TRBV28 to TRBJ1-2, with 8 bases identical to TRBD1. This CDR3 spans 14 amino acids. The J segment lost 3 bases and the V segment lost 2 bases, leaving 2 bases of the junction unmatched. CDR1 MDHEN and CDR2 SYDVKM come from the germline V gene. Here the CDR3 DNA reads TGTGCCAGCAGTTTAAGACAGGGGTACTATGGCTACACCTTC. Translation gives CASSLRQGYYGYTF.

CDR3 sequence: CASSPGTGGQPQHF. CDR3 nucleotides: TGTGCCAGCAGTCCCGGGACAGGGGGGCAGCCCCAGCATTTT. The chain is built from TRBV28 and TRBJ1-5; the match to TRBD1 covers 11 bases. V shed 5 bases, J shed 7 bases, and the junction held 4 bases outside the gene matches. CDR1 is MDHEN and CDR2 is SYDVKM in the germline V gene. The CDR3 runs 14 residues.

The gene calls are TRBV5-6 and TRBJ2-7; weak D call: TRBD2 (6 bases). Germline CDR1 is SGHDT and CDR2 is YYEEEE. V gave up 4 bases and J gave up 2 bases, with 16 bases separating them. The CDR3 runs 15 residues. CDR3: CASSPFRGTAYEQYF. CDR3 nucleotides: TGTGCCAGCAGCCCCTTTCGGGGGACGGCCTACGAGCAGTACTTC.

The V and J genes are TRBV7-3 and TRBJ1-6; the D is unclear. This CDR3 spans 14 amino acids. V lost 1 base, J lost 11 bases, and 12 bases lay in between. Germline V lookup: CDR1 SGHTA, CDR2 FQGTGA. The CDR3 DNA reads as TGTGCCAGCAGCTTAAAGGGTGGGCAGGCACCCCTCCACTTT. Its translation is CASSLKGGQAPLHF.

The rearrangement links TRBV6-5 to TRBJ1-5; no reliable D call. Germline V gene lookup returns CDR1 MNHEY and CDR2 SVGAGI. V was shortened by 7 bases and J by 2 bases, with 9 bases between the two germline ends. The length of the CDR3 is 13 residues. CDR3 nucleotides: TGTGCCAGCATCAAAGAAGGCAATCAGCCCCAGCATTTT. Translated, it gives CASIKEGNQPQHF.

The rearrangement joins TRBV12-3 or TRBV12-4 to TRBJ2-7; D unresolved. V shed 8 bases and J shed 1 base, with 9 bases lying between them. The CDR3 sequence is 12 residues long. CDR3 sequence reads: CASSPRSYEQYF. The CDR3, as DNA: TGTGCCAGCTCCCCACGGTCCTACGAGCAGTACTTC.

The V gene is TRBV5-5, the J gene TRBJ1-2; 7 bases fit TRBD1. The CDR3 sequence is 14 residues long. Per the germline V gene, CDR1 is SGHKS and CDR2 is YYEKEE (reference sequence). Trimming removed 0 bases from V and 5 bases from J; junction bases left unmatched: 4. As DNA, the CDR3 is TGTGCCAGCAGCTTGGAGGCAGGGGGTTATGGCTACACCTTC. Its translation: CASSLEAGGYGYTF.

The chain carries TRBV25-1 and TRBJ2-2, with 7 nucleotides matching TRBD1. The trim removed 3 bases at V and 3 bases at J, leaving 7 bases unmatched. This CDR3 region has 16 residues. Germline CDR1 and CDR2: MGHDK and SYGVNS. The CDR3 protein is CASSDPGQFDTGELFF. As DNA, the CDR3 is TGTGCCAGCAGTGACCCGGGACAGTTTGACACCGGGGAGCTGTTTTTT.